This T cell receptor beta chain was captured by sequencing in a study of cytomegalovirus exposure and HLA in healthy donors (dated by TCRdb to 2016 to 2017). Looking at the study overall: The 666 repertoires of the first cohort and the 95 to 150 validation repertoires were produced on the same platform, according to a later analysis. The aim of the study was to test whether cataloging public T cell receptors could identify signatures of past pathogen exposure. Besides the first cohort of about 730 subjects, a separate validation cohort made up of roughly 130 different subjects was used. The study combined high-throughput TCR immunosequencing, statistical association of individual TCRs with disease status, and machine learning to predict cytomegalovirus infection status.

The donors were included in the validation cohort of 120 subjects, a group kept apart from the approximately 650-subject first cohort. At the junction V is shortened by 5 bases and J by 4 bases; bases outside the gene matches: 8. CDR3 length: 15 amino acids, cysteine to phenylalanine. This entry keeps only the CDR3 DNA: 45 bases, framed from base 1. For CDR1 and CDR2, the germline V gene (reference sequence) lists SGHAT and FQDESV. On this clone: Its antigen target is currently unknown. No clone much larger than this one lies a single base away; base qualities are absent.

Findings and caveats that apply to the study as a whole: A total of 150 to 200 TCR beta chains were listed by the study as associated with cytomegalovirus. Across donors, most TCR sequences were observed very rarely, whereas some public TCRs were present in many individuals. It was suggested by the authors that the approach could potentially be generalized to other disease states and immunological phenotypes. The classifier was reported to diagnose cytomegalovirus status with high specificity and sensitivity in both the original cohort and the validation cohort. In vitro tests confirmed that a few of the cytomegalovirus-associated TCR beta chains recognize cytomegalovirus antigens. Of the cluster scores, approximately 95% were above 0 in a later analysis, which found that TCRs clustered in the first cohort also tended to co-occur in the 120 or so validation repertoires. A later analysis had no HLA typing for the validation cohort, so co-occurrence there was scored across all 120 repertoires.

Library generation was performed with the immunoSEQ multiplex PCR assay. On the authors' methods: A statistical classification framework was built for diagnosing cytomegalovirus status from the catalog of TCR beta chain sequences. TCRdb stores this immuneACCESS table with in-frame sequences only. Part of the clones is absent; in the studies checked, under half of the shortfall reflects unresolved V genes, and no reason is known for the rest. That table furnishes V, J and clone size, whereas the DNA furnished D and trimming. The sample table holds a few hundred thousand clones, of which 86% were seen once. The ten most abundant clones make up around 0.84% of the sample.

This sequence originates from a woman between 18 and 29 years old in good health and CMV-seronegative. The specimen was PBMCs. The chain uses TRBV11-1 and TRBJ2-1, with 7 bases in between that match TRBD1. The DNA is TGTGCCAGCAGCCAGGGGGTGGGCGAATACAATGAGCAGTTCTTC. Its translation is CASSQGVGEYNEQFF.